These 27 T cell receptor beta chains share one sample of origin, sequenced in a study of response to subunit inactivated influenza vaccine. TCRdb reprocessed the RT-PCR reads with MiXCR, giving one entry per CDR3 protein. The sample carries around 580,000 distinct CDR3 sequences, approximately 12% recorded once. The source was PBMCs from blood, collected on the day of vaccination. Receptors were obtained from a man aged 50 to 59 who received an inactivated influenza vaccine.

V and J are TRBV27 and TRBJ1-1; weak D call: TRBD1 (5 bases). The germline CDR1 and CDR2 sequences are MNHEY and SMNVEV (reference sequence). Trimming took 0 bases from V and 4 from J, leaving 9 bases between them. The CDR3 covers 14 residues. CDR3 in amino acids: CASSLSEGITEAFF. The CDR3 DNA is TGTGCCAGCAGTTTATCGGAGGGGATCACTGAAGCTTTCTTT.

This clonotype was picked up a small number of times. The chain employs TRBV5-1 and TRBJ2-5; D is ambiguous. Germline V CDR1 and CDR2: SGHRS, YFSETQ. V lost 3 bases to trimming and J lost 0 bases, with 12 bases between them. CDR3 length: 15 residues. This chain's CDR3 is CASSSGKGYQETQYF. The CDR3 DNA is TGCGCCAGCAGCTCAGGCAAGGGATACCAAGAGACCCAGTACTTC.

This chain uses TRBV5-6 with TRBJ2-4; D gene uncertain. The CDR3 consists of 15 residues. The germline V and J ends were trimmed by 1 base and 0 bases, with 8 bases remaining between them. Germline CDR1 reads SGHDT; CDR2 reads YYEEEE. The CDR3 DNA reads TGTGCCAGCAGCTTGTTACCATTAGCCAAAAACATTCAGTACTTC. Its protein is CASSLLPLAKNIQYF.

This clonotype has at least ten counts. The V call is TRBV4-2, the J call TRBJ1-2, with unresolved D. The V end lost 0 bases, the J end lost 11 bases, and 16 bases lay between the germline ends. This CDR3 has 14 amino acids. The germline CDR1 and CDR2 sequences are LGHNA and YNFKEQ. The CDR3 nucleotides read TGTGCCAGCAGCCAAGAAGACCAGGACGGGCGGTACACCTTC. Its protein product is CASSQEDQDGRYTF.

The chain uses TRBV20-1 and TRBJ1-5, with 7 bases identical to TRBD1. The germline CDR1 and CDR2 sequences are DFQATT and SNEGSKA (reference sequence). V trimming: 6 bases; J trimming: 0 bases; junction bases outside the gene matches: 8. The length of the CDR3 is 15 residues. The CDR3 here is CSAQGTAYSNQPQHF. The CDR3 coding sequence is TGCAGTGCCCAAGGGACAGCTTATAGCAATCAGCCCCAGCATTTT.

In its sample, this clonotype was seen a few times. The chain recombines TRBV20-1 with TRBJ1-5; 10 positions match TRBD1. Germline V gives CDR1 DFQATT, CDR2 SNEGSKA (reference sequence). The CDR3 runs to 14 residues. The trim removed 5 bases at V and 6 bases at J, leaving 7 bases unmatched. DNA for the CDR3: TGCAGTGCTTCCGGGACAGGGGAGCCTCAGCCCCAGCATTTT. Translation gives CSASGTGEPQPQHF.

This clonotype was seen more than once but under ten times. The chain couples TRBV9 to TRBJ1-2; 7 positions match TRBD1. With 3 bases clipped from V and 4 bases from J, the junction kept 12 bases outside the gene matches. The CDR3 runs 16 residues. The germline gives CDR1 SGDLS, CDR2 YYNGEE. The CDR3, as DNA: TGTGCCAGCAGCGCACCCCCGGGACAGCCCCCCTATGGCTACACCTTC. Its protein is CASSAPPGQPPYGYTF.

The chain links TRBV4-1 to TRBJ2-1; 8 bases match TRBD2. The V and J ends lost 0 bases and 8 bases, in that order; junction bases with no gene match: 9. In germline, CDR1 is MGHRA, CDR2 YSYEKL. The CDR3 runs to 16 residues. The CDR3 nucleotides read TGCGCCAGCAGCCAAGAAACCAGCGGGAGTGGGTATGAGCAGTTCTTC. This codes for CASSQETSGSGYEQFF.

This clonotype was seen more than once but under ten times. The CDR3 spells CASSAGLSGNTIYF. The CDR3 DNA sequence: TGCGCCAGCAGCGCAGGACTGTCTGGAAACACCATATATTTT. The V and J genes are TRBV5-1 and TRBJ1-3; D gene uncertain. Trimming left V 4 bases short and J 1 base short, with 9 bases between. Germline V CDR1 and CDR2: SGHRS, YFSETQ. The CDR3 has 14 residues.

This clonotype was counted between two and nine times. The genes are TRBV20-1 and TRBJ2-3; a weak D match, TRBD2 (5 bases). Germline values: CDR1 DFQATT, CDR2 SNEGSKA (reference sequence). This CDR3 has 14 amino acids. With 4 bases removed from V and 1 base from J, the gap between germline ends came to 12 bases. The CDR3 reads CSAKGVMGTDTQYF. The CDR3 DNA sequence: TGCAGTGCTAAGGGAGTGATGGGCACAGATACGCAGTATTTT.

This clonotype has a handful of counts. The chain has TRBV3-1 and TRBJ2-2; 7 nucleotides line up with TRBD1. The CDR3 covers 15 residues. Trimming at V came to 0 bases and at J to 6 bases, leaving 4 bases not matched to a gene. The germline gives CDR1 LGHDT, CDR2 YNNKEL (reference sequence). Here the CDR3 reads CASSQELGTAGELFF. DNA of the CDR3: TGTGCCAGCAGCCAAGAGTTGGGGACAGCCGGGGAGCTGTTTTTT.

The table lists this clonotype with a few counts. V is TRBV27 and J is TRBJ2-7, with 10 bases matching TRBD2. This CDR3 has 15 amino acids. From germline, CDR1 is MNHEY and CDR2 SMNVEV (reference sequence). The trim removed 5 bases at V and 4 bases at J, leaving 8 bases unmatched. This chain's CDR3 is CASSEGLAPIYEQYF. CDR3 in DNA: TGTGCCAGCAGTGAGGGACTAGCGCCCATTTACGAGCAGTACTTC.

The rearrangement links TRBV20-1 to TRBJ2-3, with D maybe TRBD2 (5 bases). The germline gives CDR1 DFQATT, CDR2 SNEGSKA (reference sequence). This CDR3 is built from 16 residues. V was shortened by 3 bases and J by 2 bases, with 18 bases between the two germline ends. CDR3 residues: CSASSKRLHYTDTQYF. In DNA form, the CDR3 reads TGCAGTGCTAGCTCGAAGCGGCTACATTACACAGATACGCAGTATTTT.

V usage is TRBV4-2 and J usage is TRBJ1-3; TRBD1 aligns across 10 bases. The V gene's germline CDR1 is LGHNA and CDR2 YNFKEQ. Trimming took 0 bases from V and 3 from J; bases not matched to a gene: 2. This CDR3 has 16 residues. The DNA for the CDR3 is TGTGCCAGCAGCCAAGAGGGGACAGGGGTTGGAAACACCATATATTTT. This gives the protein CASSQEGTGVGNTIYF.

This clonotype came up many times. The genes are TRBV7-9 and TRBJ2-6, with D perhaps matching TRBD2 (6 bases). Germline lookup yields CDR1 SEHNR and CDR2 FQNEAQ (reference sequence). V lost 6 bases, J lost 0 bases, and 9 bases lay in between. The CDR3 runs 15 residues. The CDR3 protein is CASSSGLSGANVLTF. DNA of the CDR3: TGTGCCAGCAGTTCGGGACTCTCTGGGGCCAACGTCCTGACTTTC. The full variable domain, in which reference TRBV7-9 and TRBJ2-6 provide the parts outside the CDR3, is DTGVSQNPRHKITKRGQNVTFRCDPISEHNRLYWYRQTLGQGPEFLTYFQNEAQLEKSRLLSDRFSAERPKGSFSTLEIQRTEQGDSAMYLCASSSGLSGANVLTFGAGSRLTVL.

This clonotype was detected many times. The J gene is TRBJ2-7, the V gene TRBV5-1; D is unclear. The CDR3 totals 15 residues. V was pared by 0 bases and J by 0 bases, with 10 bases between. The V gene's germline CDR1 is SGHRS and CDR2 YFSETQ. This CDR3 reads CASSLEALSSYEQYF. The CDR3 DNA follows: TGCGCCAGCAGCTTGGAGGCTCTTAGCTCCTACGAGCAGTACTTC. Combining the CDR3 with reference TRBV5-1 and TRBJ2-7 gives the whole variable domain KAGVTQTPRYLIKTRGQQVTLSCSPISGHRSVSWYQQTPGQGLQFLFEYFSETQRNKGNFPGRFSGRQFSNSRSEMNVSTLELGDSALYLCASSLEALSSYEQYFGPGTRLTVT.

This clonotype has ten or more counts. The chain combines TRBV3-1 with TRBJ1-1; 7 nucleotides align to TRBD1. The CDR3 is 14 residues long. The germline V gene has CDR1 LGHDT and CDR2 YNNKEL (reference sequence). With V trimmed by 3 bases and J by 7 bases, 8 bases remained unmatched. This CDR3 reads CASSHGTARSEAFF. The DNA for the CDR3 is TGTGCCAGCAGCCACGGGACAGCGCGAAGTGAAGCTTTCTTT.

The chain uses TRBV28 and TRBJ2-7; weak D call: TRBD1 (6 bases). CDR3 length equals 14 residues. CDR1 MDHEN and CDR2 SYDVKM come from the germline V gene. Trimming took off 6 bases at V and 2 bases at J, with 14 bases between the two ends. The CDR3 reads CASRVQGWPYEQYF. DNA for the CDR3: TGTGCCAGCAGAGTACAGGGATGGCCCTACGAGCAGTACTTC. Combining the CDR3 with reference TRBV28 and TRBJ2-7 gives the whole variable domain DVKVTQSSRYLVKRTGEKVFLECVQDMDHENMFWYRQDPGLGLRLIYFSYDVKMKEKGDIPEGYSVSREKKERFSLILESASTNQTSMYLCASRVQGWPYEQYFGPGTRLTVT.

This clonotype has at least ten counts. The rearrangement links TRBV24-1 to TRBJ2-7; possibly TRBD2 for D (5 bases). The germline gives CDR1 KGHDR, CDR2 SFDVKD. This CDR3 has 14 amino acids. The V and J ends lost 2 bases and 2 bases respectively, with 9 bases between them. CDR3 sequence (DNA): TGTGCCACCAGTGATTCCGGGGATACCTACGAGCAGTACTTC. It yields the protein CATSDSGDTYEQYF.

This clonotype was recorded a few times. The rearrangement joins TRBV24-1 to TRBJ1-5; D gene uncertain. CDR3 length equals 13 residues. Trimming left V 1 base short and J 5 bases short, with 5 bases between. Germline V gene data show CDR1 as KGHDR and CDR2 as SFDVKD. The CDR3 nucleotides read TGTGCCACCAGTGATTTCGGGGATCAGCCCCAGCATTTT. This codes for CATSDFGDQPQHF.

The chain joins TRBV5-1 to TRBJ2-1, with D possibly matching TRBD2 (6 bases). The CDR3 is 16 amino acids. The germline CDR1 and CDR2 sequences are SGHRS and YFSETQ. V gave up 4 bases and J gave up 8 bases, with 22 bases separating them. The CDR3 coding sequence is TGCGCCAGCAGCACGGCCCTTGGCCTAGCGAGGGATGAGCAGTTCTTC. It specifies CASSTALGLARDEQFF.

This clonotype has just a few counts. The chain employs TRBV5-1 and TRBJ2-3; D is perhaps TRBD2 (5 bases). CDR1 is SGHRS and CDR2 is YFSETQ in the germline V gene. The CDR3 covers 14 residues. V was clipped by 0 bases and J by 4 bases, with 9 bases between them. CDR3 amino acids: CASSLAGIADTQYF. Written as DNA, the CDR3 is TGCGCCAGCAGCTTGGCGGGGATCGCAGATACGCAGTATTTT.

This clonotype was recorded a few times. The rearrangement links TRBV18 to TRBJ2-1, with D maybe TRBD2 (6 bases). Germline CDR1 reads KGHSH; CDR2 reads LQKENI. Trimming removed 0 bases at V and 7 bases at J, with 16 bases between. The CDR3 sequence is 16 residues long. The CDR3 protein is CASSPPGLQPTNEQFF. For the CDR3, the DNA is TGTGCCAGCTCACCACCGGGACTCCAACCTACAAATGAGCAGTTCTTC.

The chain recombines TRBV4-3 with TRBJ2-5, with 9 nucleotides matching TRBD2. The length of the CDR3 is 14 residues. Germline CDR1 is LGHNA and CDR2 is YSLEER. The V segment lost 1 base and the J segment 6 bases; nucleotides outside the gene matches: 3. The CDR3 loop reads CASSQGGGAKTQYF. As DNA, the CDR3 is TGCGCCAGCAGCCAAGGCGGGGGGGCGAAGACCCAGTACTTC.

The chain is built from TRBV7-2 and TRBJ2-7; TRBD2 matches at 8 bases. Trimming at V came to 5 bases and at J to 6 bases, leaving 18 bases not matched to a gene. The V gene's germline CDR1 is SGHTA and CDR2 FQGNSA. The length of the CDR3 is 17 residues. In DNA, the CDR3 is TGTGCCAGCAGCCCAACGCGGTCCAATTTCCGGGAGGGCGAGCAGTACTTC. It translates to CASSPTRSNFREGEQYF. Full variable domain (outside the CDR3, taken from reference TRBV7-2 and TRBJ2-7): GAGVSQSPSNKVTEKGKDVELRCDPISGHTALYWYRQSLGQGLEFLIYFQGNSAPDKSGLPSDRFSAERTGGSVSTLTIQRTQQEDSAVYLCASSPTRSNFREGEQYFGPGTRLTVT.

Turning to this clonotype: A read error may produce the germline difference seen at one junction end. V usage is TRBV28 and J usage is TRBJ2-7, with D unresolved. Germline CDR1 MDHEN, CDR2 SYDVKM. This CDR3 comprises 14 residues. CDR3 region: CASSPDRVHNDQYF. CDR3 DNA: TGTGCCAGCAGTCCGGACCGGGTCCACAACGATCAGTACTTC.

This clonotype occurred a few times. The chain joins TRBV5-1 to TRBJ1-2; no reliable D call. This CDR3 has 14 residues. Germline V lookup: CDR1 SGHRS, CDR2 YFSETQ. Trimming pared 1 base from V and 2 bases from J, leaving 9 bases between. The CDR3 coding sequence is TGCGCCAGCAGCTTGTTACCGGGCAACTATGGCTACACCTTC. Encoded protein: CASSLLPGNYGYTF.